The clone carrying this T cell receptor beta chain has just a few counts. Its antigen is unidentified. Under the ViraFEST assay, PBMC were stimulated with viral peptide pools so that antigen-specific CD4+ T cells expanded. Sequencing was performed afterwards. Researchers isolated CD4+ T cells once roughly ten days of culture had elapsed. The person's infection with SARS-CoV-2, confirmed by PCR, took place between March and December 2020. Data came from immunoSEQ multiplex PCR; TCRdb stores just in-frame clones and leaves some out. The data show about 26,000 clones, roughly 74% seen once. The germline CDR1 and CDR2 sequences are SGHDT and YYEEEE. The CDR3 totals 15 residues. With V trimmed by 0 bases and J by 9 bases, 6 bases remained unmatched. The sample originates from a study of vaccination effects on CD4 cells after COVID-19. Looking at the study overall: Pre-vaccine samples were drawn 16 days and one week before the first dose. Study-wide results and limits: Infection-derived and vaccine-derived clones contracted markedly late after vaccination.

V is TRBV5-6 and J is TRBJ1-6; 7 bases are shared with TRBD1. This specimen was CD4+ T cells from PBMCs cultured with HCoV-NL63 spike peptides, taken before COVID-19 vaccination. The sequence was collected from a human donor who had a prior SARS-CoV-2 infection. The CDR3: CASSLARGFGSPLHF. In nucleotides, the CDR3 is TGTGCCAGCAGCTTGGCCAGGGGGTTTGGTTCACCCCTCCACTTT.